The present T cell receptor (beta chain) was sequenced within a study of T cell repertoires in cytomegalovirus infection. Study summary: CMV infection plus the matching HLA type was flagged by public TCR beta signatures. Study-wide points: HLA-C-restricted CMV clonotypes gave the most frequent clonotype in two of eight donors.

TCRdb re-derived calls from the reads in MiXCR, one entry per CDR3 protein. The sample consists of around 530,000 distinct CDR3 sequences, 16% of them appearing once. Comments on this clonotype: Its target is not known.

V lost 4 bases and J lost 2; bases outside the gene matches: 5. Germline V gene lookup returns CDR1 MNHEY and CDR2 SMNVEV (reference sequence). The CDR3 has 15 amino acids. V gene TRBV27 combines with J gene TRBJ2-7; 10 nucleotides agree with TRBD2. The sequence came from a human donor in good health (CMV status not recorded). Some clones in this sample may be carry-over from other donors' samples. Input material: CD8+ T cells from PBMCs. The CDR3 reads CASSYLAGGPYEQYF. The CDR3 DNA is TGTGCCAGCAGTTACTTAGCGGGAGGTCCCTACGAGCAGTACTTC.